This TCR beta chain was identified during a study of T cells in tuberculosis. This clone was seen just once. Germline V gene data show CDR1 as SGHTA and CDR2 as FQGNSA. Trimming removed 2 bases at V and 4 bases at J, with 15 bases between. CDR3 length equals 16 residues. Chain pairing is unknown; alpha and beta were sequenced separately. The method was immunoSEQ multiplex PCR; TCRdb's version includes in-frame clones alone and lacks a portion of them. Among about 58,000 clones listed, roughly 87% were seen once. Sorting used thawed, overnight-rested PBMC stained with anti-CD3, a viability dye and GMM-loaded CD1B tetramer. The lipid loaded on the CD1B tetramers was C32 glucose monomycolate from Rhodococcus equi. Before cryopreservation, the sorted PBMC lost their CD14-expressing monocytes.

Material for sequencing was CD1b-GMM tetramer-negative cells sorted from PBMCs. The TCR originated in an adult woman with latent tuberculosis. The chain recombines TRBV7-2 with TRBJ1-3, with D perhaps matching TRBD1 (6 bases). The CDR3 is CASSLKNRADGNTIYF. The DNA of the CDR3 is TGTGCCAGCAGCTTAAAGAACAGGGCAGACGGAAACACCATATATTTT. Full variable domain (rest looked up from reference TRBV7-2 and TRBJ1-3): GAGVSQSPSNKVTEKGKDVELRCDPISGHTALYWYRQSLGQGLEFLIYFQGNSAPDKSGLPSDRFSAERTGGSVSTLTIQRTQQEDSAVYLCASSLKNRADGNTIYFGEGSWLTVV.